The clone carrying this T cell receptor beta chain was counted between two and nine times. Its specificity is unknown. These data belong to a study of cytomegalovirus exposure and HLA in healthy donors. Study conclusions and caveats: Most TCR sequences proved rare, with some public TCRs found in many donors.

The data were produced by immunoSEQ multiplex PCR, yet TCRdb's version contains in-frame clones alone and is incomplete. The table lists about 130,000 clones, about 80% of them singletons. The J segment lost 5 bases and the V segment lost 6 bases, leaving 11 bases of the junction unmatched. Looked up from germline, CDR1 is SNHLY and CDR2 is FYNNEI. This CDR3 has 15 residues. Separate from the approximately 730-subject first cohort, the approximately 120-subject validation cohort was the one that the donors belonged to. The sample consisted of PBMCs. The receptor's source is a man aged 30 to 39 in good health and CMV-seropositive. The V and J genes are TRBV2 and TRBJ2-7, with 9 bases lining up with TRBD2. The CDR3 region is CASSVDTGTSNEQYF. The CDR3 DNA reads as TGTGCCAGCAGCGTCGACACCGGGACTAGCAACGAGCAGTACTTC. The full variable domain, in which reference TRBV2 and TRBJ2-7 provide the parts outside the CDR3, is EPEVTQTPSHQVTQMGQEVILRCVPISNHLYFYWYRQILGQKVEFLVSFYNNEISEKSEIFDDQFSVERPDGSNFTLKIRSTKLEDSAMYFCASSVDTGTSNEQYFGPGTRLTVT.